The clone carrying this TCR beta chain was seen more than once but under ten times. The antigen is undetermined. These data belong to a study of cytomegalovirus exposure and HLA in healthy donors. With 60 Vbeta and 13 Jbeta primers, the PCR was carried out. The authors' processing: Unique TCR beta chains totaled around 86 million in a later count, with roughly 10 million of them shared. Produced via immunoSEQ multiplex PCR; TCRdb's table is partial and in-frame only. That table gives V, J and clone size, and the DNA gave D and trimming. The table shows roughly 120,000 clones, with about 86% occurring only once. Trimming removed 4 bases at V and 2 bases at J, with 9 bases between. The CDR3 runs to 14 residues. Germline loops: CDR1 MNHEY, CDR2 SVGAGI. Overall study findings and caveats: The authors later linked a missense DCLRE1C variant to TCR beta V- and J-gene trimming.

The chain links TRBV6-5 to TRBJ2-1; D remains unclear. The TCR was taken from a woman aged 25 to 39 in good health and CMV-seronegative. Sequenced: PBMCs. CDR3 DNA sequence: TGTGCCAGCAGTTTACACGACACCTACAATGAGCAGTTCTTC. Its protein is CASSLHDTYNEQFF.